Described below is a single T cell receptor beta chain sequence and its context. Its antigen remains unidentified. V lost 5 bases, J lost 4 bases, and 14 bases stayed unmatched. This CDR3 comprises 17 residues. Germline-derived CDR1 and CDR2 are SEHNR and FQNEAQ (reference sequence). These data are taken from a study of shared clonotypes between healthy human individuals. Study-level results: The small donor group covered limited genetic and exposure diversity. Collection of samples was limited to blood; tissue repertoires likely differ.

Deep-level running was used for the assay. It was across several immunoSEQ plates that each subset's genomic DNA was evenly split. Sequencing was performed with immunoSEQ multiplex PCR; in TCRdb, only in-frame clones are kept and a portion is missing. The sample consists of around 1,900,000 clones, over 85% of them appearing once. CD45RO negativity and positive selection for CCR7 defined naive CD8 cells, a population that excluded terminally differentiated effector memory CD45RA+ cells. This receptor was obtained from a man between 18 and 29 years old in good health. Some clones in this sample may be carry-over from other donors' samples. Sequenced input: naive CD8+ T cells from PBMCs. The V gene is TRBV7-9, the J gene TRBJ2-5; 9 nucleotides align to TRBD2. The DNA for the CDR3 is TGTGCCAGCAGCGTCCTAACTAGCGGGCGGACGGGAGAGACCCAGTACTTC. This translates into CASSVLTSGRTGETQYF.